This T cell receptor beta chain appears in the sequencing data of a study of blood T cell repertoires in COVID-19. Across the whole study: Sites in the United States, Italy and Spain provided acute and convalescent COVID-19 samples. PBMCs, B-cell-depleted T cells, or T cells were the source of the cDNA or gDNA that made up the material.

Original processing notes: Reference gene primers were amplified, and this amplification served to estimate nucleated cell counts. Clones were sequenced by immunoSEQ multiplex PCR, and TCRdb holds only the in-frame ones, with some missing. That table supplies the V and J calls and clone size; D and trimming were determined from the DNA. The data contain tens of thousands of clones, about four fifths of them singletons. The CDR3 length is 14 residues. J was trimmed by 4 bases and V by 2 bases; bases with no gene match: 1. Germline CDR1 and CDR2: SGDLS and YYNGEE. The sample comprised peripheral blood. V and J are TRBV9 and TRBJ2-2; 8 nucleotides line up with TRBD1. The sequence was collected from a man aged 60 to 69 with acute or convalescent COVID-19. The CDR3 protein is CASSVTGGTGELFF. CDR3 coding DNA: TGTGCCAGCAGCGTTACAGGGGGCACCGGGGAGCTGTTTTTT.